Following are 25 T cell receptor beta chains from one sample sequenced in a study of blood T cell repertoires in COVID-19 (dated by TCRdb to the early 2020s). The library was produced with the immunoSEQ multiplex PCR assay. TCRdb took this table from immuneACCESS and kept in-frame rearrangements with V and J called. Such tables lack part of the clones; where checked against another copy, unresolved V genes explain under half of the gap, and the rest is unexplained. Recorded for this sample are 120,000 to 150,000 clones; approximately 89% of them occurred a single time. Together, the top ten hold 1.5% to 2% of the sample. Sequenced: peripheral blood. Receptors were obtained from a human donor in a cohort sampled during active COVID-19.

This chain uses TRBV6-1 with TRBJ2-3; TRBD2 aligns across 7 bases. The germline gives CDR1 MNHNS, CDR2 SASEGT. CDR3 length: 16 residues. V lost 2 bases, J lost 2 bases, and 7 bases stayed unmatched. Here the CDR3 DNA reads TGTGCCAGCAGTGAATTGGGCGGGGGTGCCACAGATACGCAGTATTTT. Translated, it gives CASSELGGGATDTQYF.

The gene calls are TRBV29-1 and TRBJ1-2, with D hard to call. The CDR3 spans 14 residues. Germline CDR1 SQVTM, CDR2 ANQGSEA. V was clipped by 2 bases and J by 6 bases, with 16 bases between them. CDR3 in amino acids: CSVEPPTHGHGYTF. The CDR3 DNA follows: TGCAGCGTTGAACCGCCGACACACGGCCATGGCTACACCTTC.

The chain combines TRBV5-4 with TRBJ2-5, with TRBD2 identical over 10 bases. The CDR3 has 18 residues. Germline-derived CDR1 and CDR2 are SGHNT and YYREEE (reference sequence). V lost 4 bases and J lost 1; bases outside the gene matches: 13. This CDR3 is CASSGGPRPSGGQETQYF. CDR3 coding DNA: TGTGCCAGCAGCGGAGGACCACGCCCTAGCGGGGGCCAAGAGACCCAGTACTTC.

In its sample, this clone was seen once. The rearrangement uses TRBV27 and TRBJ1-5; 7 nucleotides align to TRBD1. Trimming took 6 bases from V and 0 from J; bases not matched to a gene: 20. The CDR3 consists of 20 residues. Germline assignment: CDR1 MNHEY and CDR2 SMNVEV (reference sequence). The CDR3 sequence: CASSRRAPRQGDYSNQPQHF. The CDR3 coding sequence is TGTGCCAGCAGCCGACGGGCCCCGAGACAGGGAGATTATAGCAATCAGCCCCAGCATTTT.

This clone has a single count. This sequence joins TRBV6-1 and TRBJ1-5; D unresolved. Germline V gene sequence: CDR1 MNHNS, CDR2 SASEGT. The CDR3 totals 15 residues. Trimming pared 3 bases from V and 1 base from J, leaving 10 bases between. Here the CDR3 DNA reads TGTGCCAGCAGTGATCCCGGGAGAAGCAATCAGCCCCAGCATTTT. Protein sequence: CASSDPGRSNQPQHF.

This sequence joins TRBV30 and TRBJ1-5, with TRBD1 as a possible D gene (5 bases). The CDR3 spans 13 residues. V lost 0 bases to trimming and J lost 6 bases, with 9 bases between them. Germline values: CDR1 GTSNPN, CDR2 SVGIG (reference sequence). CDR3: CAWSVQGSQPQHF. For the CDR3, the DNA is TGTGCCTGGAGTGTTCAGGGCTCTCAGCCCCAGCATTTT.

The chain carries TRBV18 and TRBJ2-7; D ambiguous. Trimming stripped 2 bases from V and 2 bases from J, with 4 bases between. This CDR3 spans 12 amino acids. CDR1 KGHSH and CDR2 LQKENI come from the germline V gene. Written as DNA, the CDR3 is TGTGCCAGCTCACCAGAGCCCTACGAGCAGTACTTC. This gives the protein CASSPEPYEQYF.

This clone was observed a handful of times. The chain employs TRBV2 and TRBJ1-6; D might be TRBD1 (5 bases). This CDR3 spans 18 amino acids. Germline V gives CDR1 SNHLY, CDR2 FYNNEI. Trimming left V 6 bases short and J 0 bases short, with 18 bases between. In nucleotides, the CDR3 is TGTGCCAGCAGAGTACCACAGGTCCTTAACTCCTATAATTCACCCCTCCACTTT. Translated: CASRVPQVLNSYNSPLHF.

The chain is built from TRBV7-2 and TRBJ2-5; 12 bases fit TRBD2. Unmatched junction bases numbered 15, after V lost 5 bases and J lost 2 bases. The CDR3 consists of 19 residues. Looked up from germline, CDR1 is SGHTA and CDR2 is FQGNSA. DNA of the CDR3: TGTGCCAGCAGCCTAACTAGCGGGGGGCTAATCGGGTCACAAGAGACCCAGTACTTC. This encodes CASSLTSGGLIGSQETQYF.

CDR3 sequence reads: CASSWRGRGNTEAFF. In DNA form, the CDR3 reads TGCGCCAGCAGCTGGAGGGGGAGGGGAAACACTGAAGCTTTCTTT. The gene calls are TRBV5-1 and TRBJ1-1; tentatively, D is TRBD1 (6 bases). The V gene's germline CDR1 is SGHRS and CDR2 YFSETQ. The germline V and J ends were trimmed by 3 bases and 2 bases, with 14 bases remaining between them. The CDR3 runs to 15 residues.

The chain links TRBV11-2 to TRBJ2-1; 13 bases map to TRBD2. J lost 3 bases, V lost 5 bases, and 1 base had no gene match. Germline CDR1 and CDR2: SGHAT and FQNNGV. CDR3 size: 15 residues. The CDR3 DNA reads TGTGCCAGCAGCCGGACTAGCGGGGGCTACAATGAGCAGTTCTTC. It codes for CASSRTSGGYNEQFF.

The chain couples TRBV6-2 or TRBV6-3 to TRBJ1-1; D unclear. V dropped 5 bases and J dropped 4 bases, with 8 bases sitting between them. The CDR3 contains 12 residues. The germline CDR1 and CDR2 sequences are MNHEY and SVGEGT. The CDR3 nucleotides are TGTGCCAGCAGTCTGATGAGCACTGAAGCTTTCTTT. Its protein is CASSLMSTEAFF.

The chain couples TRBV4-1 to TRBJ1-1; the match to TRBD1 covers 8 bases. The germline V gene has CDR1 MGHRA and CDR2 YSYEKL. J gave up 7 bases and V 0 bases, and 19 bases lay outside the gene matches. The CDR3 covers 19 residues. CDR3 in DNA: TGCGCCAGCAGCCAAGATCGGGCCAGGGGGCGAATGGGAACGTATGAAGCTTTCTTT. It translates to CASSQDRARGRMGTYEAFF.

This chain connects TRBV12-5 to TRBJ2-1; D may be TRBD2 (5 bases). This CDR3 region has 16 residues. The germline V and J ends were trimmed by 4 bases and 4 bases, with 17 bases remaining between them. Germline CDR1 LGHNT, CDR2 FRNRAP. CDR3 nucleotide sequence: TGTGCTAGTGGTTGGCCGCTCTCGGGGAGATACAATGAGCAGTTCTTC. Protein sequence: CASGWPLSGRYNEQFF.

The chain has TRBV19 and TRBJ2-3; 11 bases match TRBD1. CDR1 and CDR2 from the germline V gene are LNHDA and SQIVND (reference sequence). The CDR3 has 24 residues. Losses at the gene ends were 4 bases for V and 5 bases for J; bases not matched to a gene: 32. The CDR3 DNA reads TGTGCCAGTAGTACGGGGTTTTTTGCGCGACAGAATATGAACCGGGACAGGGGGGAAGATACGCAGTATTTT. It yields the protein CASSTGFFARQNMNRDRGEDTQYF.

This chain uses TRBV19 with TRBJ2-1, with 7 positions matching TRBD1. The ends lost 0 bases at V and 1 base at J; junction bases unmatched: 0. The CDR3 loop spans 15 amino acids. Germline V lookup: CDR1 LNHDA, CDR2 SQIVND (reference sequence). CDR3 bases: TGTGCCAGTAGTATAGAACAGGGGTCCTACAATGAGCAGTTCTTC. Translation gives CASSIEQGSYNEQFF.

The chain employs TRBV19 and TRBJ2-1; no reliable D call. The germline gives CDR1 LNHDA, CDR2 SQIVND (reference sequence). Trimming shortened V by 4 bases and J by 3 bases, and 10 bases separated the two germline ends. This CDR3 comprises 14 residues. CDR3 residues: CASSSSSLYNEQFF. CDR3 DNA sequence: TGTGCCAGTAGTAGTTCCTCACTCTACAATGAGCAGTTCTTC.

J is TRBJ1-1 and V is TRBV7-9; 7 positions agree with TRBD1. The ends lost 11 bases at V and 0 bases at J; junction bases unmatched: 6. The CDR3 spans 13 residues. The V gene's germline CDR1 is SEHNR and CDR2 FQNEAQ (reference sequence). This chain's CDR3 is CASEQGMNTEAFF. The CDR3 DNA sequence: TGTGCCTCCGAACAGGGGATGAACACTGAAGCTTTCTTT. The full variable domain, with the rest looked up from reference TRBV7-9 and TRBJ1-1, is DTGVSQNPRHKITKRGQNVTFRCDPISEHNRLYWYRQTLGQGPEFLTYFQNEAQLEKSRLLSDRFSAERPKGSFSTLEIQRTEQGDSAMYLCASEQGMNTEAFFGQGTRLTVV.

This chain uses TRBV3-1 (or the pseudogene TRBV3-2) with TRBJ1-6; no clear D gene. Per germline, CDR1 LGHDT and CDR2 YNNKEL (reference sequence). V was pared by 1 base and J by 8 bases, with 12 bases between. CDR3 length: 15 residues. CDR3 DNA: TGTGCCAGCAGCCAAGGTCCCAGTCGTCATTCACCCCTCCACTTT. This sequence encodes CASSQGPSRHSPLHF.

CDR3 sequence (DNA): TGCGCCAGCAGTGAAAGATGGCGGGGGATCGGTACAGATACGCAGTATTTT. This translates into CASSERWRGIGTDTQYF. The rearrangement uses TRBV10-1 and TRBJ2-3, with TRBD2 identical over 7 bases. The V gene's germline CDR1 is WNHNN and CDR2 SYGVQD (reference sequence). The CDR3 is 17 residues long. V lost 3 bases, J lost 3 bases, and 12 bases stayed unmatched.

CDR3 loop: CASSSSGDEQFF. CDR3 DNA: TGTGCCAGCAGCTCTTCAGGGGACGAGCAGTTCTTC. This rearrangement joins TRBV11-3 to TRBJ2-1; the D gene is possibly TRBD1 (6 bases). CDR3 length: 12 residues. CDR1 is SGHNT, CDR2 YENEEA, per germline. Trimming pared 4 bases from V and 10 bases from J, leaving 11 bases between.

CDR3 coding DNA: TGTGCCAGCAGCATCGGGACAGCCTACACCGGGGAGCTGTTTTTT. Amino acids: CASSIGTAYTGELFF. V gene TRBV5-8 combines with J gene TRBJ2-2, with TRBD1 matching over 7 bases. The V gene end was trimmed by 4 bases and the J gene end by 3 bases; junction bases not matched to a gene: 6. The CDR3 is made up of 15 amino acids. CDR1 is SGHTS, CDR2 YDEGEE, per germline.

This CDR3 reads CATSRDINYGYTF. CDR3 nucleotide sequence: TGTGCCACCAGCAGAGATATAAACTATGGCTACACCTTC. The chain couples TRBV15 to TRBJ1-2; D is ambiguous. The length of the CDR3 is 13 residues. Trimming left V 0 bases short and J 2 bases short, with 4 bases between. From germline, CDR1 is LNHNV and CDR2 YYDKDF (reference sequence).

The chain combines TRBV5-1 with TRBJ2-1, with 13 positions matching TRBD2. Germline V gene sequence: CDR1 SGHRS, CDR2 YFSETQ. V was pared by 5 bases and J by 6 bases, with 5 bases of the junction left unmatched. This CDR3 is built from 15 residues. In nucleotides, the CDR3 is TGCGCCAGCAGTTCACTAGCGGGGGGGTCCAATGAGCAGTTCTTC. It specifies CASSSLAGGSNEQFF.

The DNA of the CDR3 is TGTGCCAGTAGTATCCAGTTGTCAACTAATGAAAAACTGTTTTTT. It yields the protein CASSIQLSTNEKLFF. The chain links TRBV19 to TRBJ1-4, with D hard to call. CDR1 LNHDA and CDR2 SQIVND come from the germline V gene (reference sequence). The V end lost 3 bases, the J end lost 0 bases, and 8 bases lay between the germline ends. This CDR3 has 15 amino acids.